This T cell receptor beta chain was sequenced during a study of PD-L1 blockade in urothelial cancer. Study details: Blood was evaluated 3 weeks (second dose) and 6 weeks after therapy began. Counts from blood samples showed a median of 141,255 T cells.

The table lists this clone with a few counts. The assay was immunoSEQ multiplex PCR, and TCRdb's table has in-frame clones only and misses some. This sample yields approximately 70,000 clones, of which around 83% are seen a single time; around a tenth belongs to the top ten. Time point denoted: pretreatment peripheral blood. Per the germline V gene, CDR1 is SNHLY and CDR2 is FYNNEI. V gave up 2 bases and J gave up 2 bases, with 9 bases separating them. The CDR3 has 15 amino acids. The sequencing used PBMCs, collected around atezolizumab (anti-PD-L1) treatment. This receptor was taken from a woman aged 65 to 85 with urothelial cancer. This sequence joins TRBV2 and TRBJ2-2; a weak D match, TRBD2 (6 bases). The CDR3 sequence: CASSELGGNTGELFF. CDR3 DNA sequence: TGTGCCAGCAGTGAACTGGGGGGTAACACCGGGGAGCTGTTTTTT.